The rows below give T cell receptor beta chains drawn from one sample of a study of CD8 T cells in ankylosing spondylitis. TCRdb passed the 5' RACE reads through MiXCR, listing each CDR3 protein once. The repertoire holds 150,000 or so distinct CDR3 sequences, with roughly 11% as singletons. The source material was blood, either unsorted or a sorted T cell fraction (not recorded which). These receptors originate from a male donor with ankylosing spondylitis or in good health (not recorded which). The conserved cysteine and the conserved F or W are not part of the CDR3 here. Size is omitted from some rows. Given values are once, few, many or a class for expanded clones.

abundance	v_gene	len	j_gene	CDR3aa
many	TRBV20-1	14	TRBJ2-1	SARNRLGSSYNEQF
NA	TRBV7-6	11	TRBJ1-2	ASSPGTGIGYT
few	TRBV12-3/TRBV12-4	10	TRBJ2-7	ASSLGTPVPY
few	TRBV5-1	15	TRBJ2-6	ASSSQSGGAGANVLT
many	TRBV12-3/TRBV12-4	12	TRBJ2-3	ASGFGQGGDTQY
few	TRBV12-5	17	TRBJ2-6	ASGPARGDELSGANVLT
NA	TRBV20-1	16	TRBJ2-3	SARELITSGRRTDTQY
few	TRBV7-6	12	TRBJ2-5	ASSVDRGRETQY
NA	TRBV18	15	TRBJ2-1	ASSPFSRGASNNEQF
many	TRBV5-1	14	TRBJ2-7	ASSQLADRGLYEQY
NA	TRBV6-5	12	TRBJ2-5	ASSYQDSQETQY
many	TRBV20-1	12	TRBJ2-7	SAQELVTTYEQY
NA	TRBV27	10	TRBJ2-1	ASSLDRSQQF
many	TRBV5-1	13	TRBJ2-7	ASSSRQGASWEQY
NA	TRBV12-3/TRBV12-4	12	TRBJ2-7	ASSRTSGSDEQY
many	TRBV20-1	11	TRBJ2-5	SAPYGGRETQY
NA	TRBV7-9	14	TRBJ1-2	ASSTTHHGLQYGYT
NA	TRBV3-1	13	TRBJ2-7	ASSQDGGAPYEQY
NA	TRBV7-9	14	TRBJ1-4	ASEDVPSATNEKLF
many	TRBV11-2	12	TRBJ2-7	ASSLPGISYEQY
many	TRBV9	13	TRBJ2-4	ASSARLGGRDIQY
many	TRBV5-4	13	TRBJ2-1	ASSLDQSTYSEQF
NA	TRBV28	12	TRBJ2-3	ASHSGGATDTQY
few	TRBV12-3/TRBV12-4	13	TRBJ2-5	ASSLGQGFQETQY
NA	TRBV10-3	13	TRBJ2-7	AISTDRTGGYEQY
many	TRBV5-6	14	TRBJ2-2	ASSLVGGRYTGELF
NA	TRBV2	13	TRBJ2-3	ASGSPSGSTDTQY
few	TRBV5-1	13	TRBJ1-1	ASSLESGKNTEAF
many	TRBV20-1	10	TRBJ2-1	SAGTSYNEQF
many	TRBV24-1	11	TRBJ2-7	ATSDFVGHEQY
many	TRBV5-1	13	TRBJ1-2	ASSLGQGANYGYT
NA	TRBV7-6	12	TRBJ1-1	ASSLSRTNTEAF
NA	TRBV7-9	10	TRBJ2-7	ASVGVSYEQY
many	TRBV9	13	TRBJ2-2	ASSVFRGGGGELF
many	TRBV5-1	11	TRBJ2-7	ASSSGQGYEQY
many	TRBV5-6	10	TRBJ2-1	ASSLASQTQF
many	TRBV7-2	12	TRBJ2-5	ASSLSGGSRTQY